One T cell receptor beta chain is described in this entry. The protocol was immunoSEQ multiplex PCR, while the TCRdb copy is restricted to in-frame clones and leaves out a portion. There are 250,000 to 350,000 clones in the sample; roughly nine tenths occur only once, and roughly 2.9% lies in the top ten. CDR1 is MDHEN, CDR2 SYDVKM, per germline. Trimming took off 6 bases at V and 1 base at J, with 13 bases between the two ends. The CDR3 consists of 15 residues. Allocation to cohorts depended on clinical history reported by the participants. This record belongs to a study of blood T cell repertoires in COVID-19.

The sequence was collected from a woman aged 45-65 years who had been exposed to COVID-19. The sample comprised PBMCs or T cells enriched from blood (not recorded which). V usage is TRBV28 and J usage is TRBJ1-5; D uncertain. CDR3: CASRSQWPSNQPQHF. The CDR3 nucleotides are TGTGCCAGCAGGTCACAGTGGCCCAGCAATCAGCCCCAGCATTTT.